This T cell receptor beta chain comes out of a study of CDR3 diversity in severe acne. Trimming left V 4 bases short and J 1 base short, with 5 bases between. The CDR3 runs 14 residues. Germline CDR1 is SNHLY and CDR2 is FYNNEI. TCRdb redid the calling of the PCR reads with MiXCR, one entry per CDR3 protein. This repertoire shows some 90,000 distinct CDR3 sequences, 49% found once; its top ten account for around 10%. The sequence was collected from a male donor with severe acne vulgaris. The chain couples TRBV2 to TRBJ2-6; D call uncertain. The sample consisted of blood. The CDR3 spells CASSVGSGANVLTF. In DNA form, the CDR3 reads TGTGCCAGCAGTGTGGGTTCTGGGGCCAACGTCCTGACTTTC.